The rows below give T cell receptor beta chains drawn from one sample of a study of T-cell memory formation after mild COVID-19. MiXCR, run by TCRdb on the 5' RACE reads, gives a single entry per CDR3 protein. In the table there are roughly 150,000 distinct CDR3 sequences, 20% to 25% of which are singletons. Sequenced: PBMCs or a T cell subset sorted from them (not recorded which). The receptors here all came from an adult woman who had mild COVID-19 (a few samples of this study predate the infection). Cell type and time point are not known. Each CDR3 is given with its conserved first and last residue. The D gene is left open where the match is weak. The size field is filled for only some rows; it gives once, few, many or a size class.

v_call	clone_size	d_call	j_call	cdr3_nt	cdr3_aa
TRBV5-6	.	.	TRBJ2-1	TGTGCCAGCAGCTTGGCCGGGCGACCCTACAATGAGCAGTTCTTC	CASSLAGRPYNEQFF
TRBV7-2	few	.	TRBJ2-3	TGTGCCAGCAGCACCTTTGGGGGCACAGATACGCAGTATTTT	CASSTFGGTDTQYF
TRBV15	few	.	TRBJ2-1	TGTGCCACCAGCAGAGTGATAGGGGTAGAGCAGTTCTTC	CATSRVIGVEQFF
TRBV10-3	few	.	TRBJ2-7	TGTGCCATCGGGGGTAGCTACGAGCAGTACTTC	CAIGGSYEQYF
TRBV29-1	few	.	TRBJ2-7	TGCAGCGTAGTCGGCTACTACGAGCAGTACTTC	CSVVGYYEQYF
TRBV20-1	.	.	TRBJ2-6	TGCAGTGCTAGCGAACAGGGAGAATCCGGGGCCAACGTCCTGACTTTC	CSASEQGESGANVLTF
TRBV6-6	once	.	TRBJ1-2	TGTGCCAGCAGTATCGGGACCGAGCAGAACTATGGCTACACCTTC	CASSIGTEQNYGYTF
TRBV5-6	few	TRBD2	TRBJ2-2	TGTGCCAGCAGCTCGACTAGCGGGGACGCGAACACCGGGGAGCTGTTTTTT	CASSSTSGDANTGELFF
TRBV9	.	.	TRBJ2-7	TGTGCCAGCAGCGCGGGCGACAGACCTTACGAGCAGTACTTC	CASSAGDRPYEQYF
TRBV29-1	few	.	TRBJ2-3	TGCAGCGTCGACGGGTTAGGGATCTTCGGCACAGATACGCAGTATTTT	CSVDGLGIFGTDTQYF
TRBV6-5	.	.	TRBJ2-1	TGTGCCAGCAGTTACTCGGGTCATTACTCCTACAATGAGCAGTTCTTC	CASSYSGHYSYNEQFF
TRBV5-1	.	TRBD1	TRBJ1-2	TGCGCCAGCAGTTTTAAAACAGGGGCTTCTAACTATGGCTACACCTTC	CASSFKTGASNYGYTF
TRBV29-1	once	.	TRBJ1-5	TGCAGCGTACTCATTGGAAATCAGCCCCAGCATTTT	CSVLIGNQPQHF
TRBV5-1	few	.	TRBJ2-1	TGCGCCAGCAGCTTCAAGTTGTACTATGAGCAGTTCTTC	CASSFKLYYEQFF
TRBV7-9	.	.	TRBJ2-3	TGTGCCAGCAGCGGCAGGCAGCGCGGCACAGATACGCAGTATTTT	CASSGRQRGTDTQYF
TRBV4-1	.	.	TRBJ2-7	TGCGCCAGCAGCCAAGGTGGCAGGGGAACCTACGAGCAGTACTTC	CASSQGGRGTYEQYF
TRBV12-3/TRBV12-4	.	.	TRBJ1-2	TGTGCCAGCAGTCCGTCGGACCGTTCGTCCTATGGCTACACCTTC	CASSPSDRSSYGYTF
TRBV5-4	.	.	TRBJ1-1	TGTGACAGCAGCTTGGGGAAGGACGAAGCTTTCTTT	CDSSLGKDEAFF
TRBV20-1	.	.	TRBJ1-2	TGCAGTGCTGTGGATTATGGCTACACCTTC	CSAVDYGYTF
TRBV7-8	many	.	TRBJ2-5	TGTGCCAGCAGCTTACCCCAGGTGGCGGGAGAGACCCAGTACTTC	CASSLPQVAGETQYF
TRBV6-6	few	.	TRBJ1-2	TGTGCCAGCAGTTACTCCTCGGGATACTATGGCTACACCTTC	CASSYSSGYYGYTF
TRBV10-3	few	TRBD1	TRBJ1-2	TGTGCCATCTTGGAACCCGGGACAGGGGATAACTATGGCTACACCTTC	CAILEPGTGDNYGYTF
TRBV2	few	TRBD1	TRBJ1-2	TGTGCCAGCAGTGAGATGACAGGGGGATATGGCTACACCTTC	CASSEMTGGYGYTF
TRBV19	.	.	TRBJ1-5	TGTGCCAGCGAGAGTGGGAATGATGGGAATCAGCCCCAGCATTTT	CASESGNDGNQPQHF
TRBV7-9	.	.	TRBJ1-1	TGTGCCAGCAGCAAAGACCAGTCGTCGAACACTGAAGCTTTCTTT	CASSKDQSSNTEAFF
TRBV7-9	.	.	TRBJ2-7	TGTGCCTTGCTCATAGGGGTTGGCGAGCAGTACTTC	CALLIGVGEQYF
TRBV7-9	few	.	TRBJ2-3	TGTGCCAGCAGCTTTTCAATCTTGTCGAGCACAGATACGCAGTATTTT	CASSFSILSSTDTQYF
TRBV4-1	.	TRBD1	TRBJ2-3	TGCGCCAGCAGCCACGGACAGGGATACACAGATACGCAGTATTTT	CASSHGQGYTDTQYF
TRBV25-1	.	TRBD1	TRBJ1-1	TGTGCCAGCGACGGGACAGCTGATGAAGCTTTCTTT	CASDGTADEAFF
TRBV7-9	.	.	TRBJ1-1	TGTGCCAGCATCTTGAACACTGAAGCTTTCTTT	CASILNTEAFF
TRBV7-6	.	.	TRBJ1-5	TGTGCCAGCAGCTTAGAGGGTTGGTATAGCAATCAGCCCCAGCATTTT	CASSLEGWYSNQPQHF
TRBV7-6	once	TRBD2	TRBJ2-7	TGTGCCAGCAGCCCCGGGACTAGCGGGGCCTACGAGCAGTACTTC	CASSPGTSGAYEQYF
TRBV18	few	.	TRBJ2-5	TGTGCCAGCTCACCAGATGCGGGGGAGACCCAGTACTTC	CASSPDAGETQYF
TRBV12-3/TRBV12-4	.	.	TRBJ1-1	TGTGCCAGCAGTCCCTCTACCGCTAACACTGAAGCTTTCTTT	CASSPSTANTEAFF
TRBV12-3/TRBV12-4	.	TRBD1	TRBJ1-2	TGTGCCAGCAGTGCGGACAGGGGGGACGGCTACACCTTC	CASSADRGDGYTF
TRBV5-1	.	TRBD2	TRBJ2-5	TGCGCCAGCAGCTTGGGGCCAGCGGGAGAGCTAGAGACCCAGTACTTC	CASSLGPAGELETQYF
TRBV11-2	once	TRBD2	TRBJ2-2	TGTGCCAGCAGCTTAGACACACTAGCGGACAACACCGGGGAGCTGTTTTTT	CASSLDTLADNTGELFF
TRBV7-6	.	.	TRBJ1-6	TGTGCCAGCAGCTTAGGAGGATATAATTCACCCCTCCACTTT	CASSLGGYNSPLHF
TRBV5-5	few	.	TRBJ2-7	TGTGCCAGCAGCCCGGCGACAGCGTTCTACGAGCAGTACTTC	CASSPATAFYEQYF
TRBV13	.	TRBD2	TRBJ2-1	TGTGCCAGCAGCTCACTAGCGGAGTCCTACAATGAGCAGTTCTTC	CASSSLAESYNEQFF
TRBV4-1	few	.	TRBJ2-7	TGCGCCAGCAGCCAAGAAGTGGAACAGCGCTATTACGAGCAGTACTTC	CASSQEVEQRYYEQYF
TRBV7-9	few	.	TRBJ2-1	TGTGCCAGCAGCTTAGCCCCAGGGGTTAGGGAGCAGTTCTTC	CASSLAPGVREQFF
TRBV18	.	TRBD1	TRBJ1-2	TGTGCCAGCTCAGACCGGGACAGGACGGATGGCTACACCTTC	CASSDRDRTDGYTF
TRBV6-2/TRBV6-3	few	.	TRBJ2-1	TGTGCCAGCAGTTACACGGTTACCAATGAGCAGTTCTTC	CASSYTVTNEQFF
TRBV5-1	.	TRBD1	TRBJ1-1	TGCGCCAGCAGCCCGGGACAGGGGATTACGCAAGCTTTCTTT	CASSPGQGITQAFF
TRBV5-1	few	.	TRBJ1-1	TGCGCCAGCAGCTTGGGGGGCCCCAACACTGAAGCTTTCTTT	CASSLGGPNTEAFF
TRBV2	.	TRBD2	TRBJ2-5	TGTGCCAGGGGACTAGCGGGGGGGCTTGAAGAGACCCAGTACTTC	CARGLAGGLEETQYF
TRBV25-1	.	.	TRBJ2-3	TGTGCCAGCAGTGACTTATACTACGGTGGAGATACGCAGTATTTT	CASSDLYYGGDTQYF
TRBV5-1	.	TRBD1	TRBJ1-1	TGCGCCAGCAGCCTGGGACAGGGATTTGGCACTGAAGCTTTCTTT	CASSLGQGFGTEAFF
TRBV15	few	TRBD2	TRBJ2-7	TGTGCCACCCGCGGGAGGGACTCGTCCTACGAGCAGTACTTC	CATRGRDSSYEQYF
TRBV12-3/TRBV12-4	few	.	TRBJ1-5	TGTGCCAGCAGTTGGGGGGGAATCAATCAGCCCCAGCATTTT	CASSWGGINQPQHF
TRBV6-5	few	.	TRBJ2-1	TGTGCCAGCAGTTATTCCCCGGGTGAGCAGTTCTTC	CASSYSPGEQFF
TRBV9	few	.	TRBJ2-3	TGTGCCAGCAGCGTAGAGCCAGGGCTCACAGATACGCAGTATTTT	CASSVEPGLTDTQYF
TRBV12-3/TRBV12-4	.	.	TRBJ2-5	TGTGCCAGCAGTTCTTCCTGGGGGGCACCGCGTTACTTC	CASSSSWGAPRYF
TRBV7-9	.	.	TRBJ2-7	TGTGCCAGCAGCTTTCGTAGCGAACATGCTACCTACGAGCAGTACTTC	CASSFRSEHATYEQYF
TRBV9	few	.	TRBJ2-7	TGTGCCAGCAGCACAGGAGGAAGGAGCTACGAGCAGTACTTC	CASSTGGRSYEQYF